This T cell receptor beta chain was identified during a study of blood T cell repertoires in COVID-19. Turning to the study itself: Sample material is recorded as cDNA or gDNA derived from T cells, B-cell-depleted T cells, or PBMCs.

As handled by the study authors: Reference gene primer amplification gave estimated nucleated cell counts. The repertoire was sequenced with immunoSEQ multiplex PCR; TCRdb's copy has only in-frame clones and lacks some. Clonal size and the V and J genes are those of that table, whereas D and trimming came from the DNA. Here the sample spans some 78,000 clones, 80% to 95% being singletons. The sample was peripheral blood. The receptor comes from a woman in her forties or fifties in a cohort sampled during active COVID-19.

Here the CDR3 reads CASSSIGGRASGREQFF. In DNA, the CDR3 is TGTGCCAGCAGTTCCATTGGCGGGAGGGCCTCGGGTCGTGAGCAGTTCTTC. This rearrangement joins TRBV27 to TRBJ2-1, with 9 bases fitting TRBD2. With 4 bases clipped from V and 9 bases from J, the junction kept 16 bases outside the gene matches. The V gene's germline CDR1 is MNHEY and CDR2 SMNVEV (reference sequence). The CDR3 contains 17 residues.